This entry lists 26 T cell receptor beta chains sequenced from one sample in a study of identical twins. MiXCR was run by TCRdb on the 5' RACE reads, yielding one entry per CDR3 protein. The sample includes some 790,000 distinct CDR3 sequences, approximately 18% of them seen just once. These records were also assigned to another study, of T cells expressing NK-cell markers.

The material sequenced was PBMCs. All receptors come from a woman in her late teens or twenties in good health.

This sequence joins TRBV29-1 and TRBJ2-4; a possible D gene is TRBD2 (6 bases). Germline V gene lookup returns CDR1 SQVTM and CDR2 ANQGSEA. Trimming stripped 6 bases from V and 1 base from J, with 10 bases between. The CDR3 sequence is 13 residues long. For the CDR3, the DNA is TGCAGCGTGGCGGGGCCCGCCAAAAACATTCAGTACTTC. Its protein product is CSVAGPAKNIQYF.

CDR3 DNA: TGTGCCAGCAGATCGGGGCTCCCCCCTCCTTCCTACGAGCAGTACTTC. Its translation: CASRSGLPPPSYEQYF. The chain combines TRBV7-9 with TRBJ2-7; D is possibly TRBD1 or TRBD2 (5 bases each). V lost 6 bases and J lost 1, with 19 bases in between. The CDR3 totals 16 residues. Germline assignment: CDR1 SEHNR and CDR2 FQNEAQ (reference sequence).

This clonotype was seen more than once but under ten times. The chain recombines TRBV20-1 with TRBJ2-3; D not resolved. Trimming stripped 7 bases from V and 3 bases from J, with 14 bases between. CDR3 size: 13 residues. CDR1 is DFQATT, CDR2 SNEGSKA, per germline (reference sequence). Written as DNA, the CDR3 is TGCAGTGTTCCCCCTCTGGAGACAGATACGCAGTATTTT. Translation gives CSVPPLETDTQYF.

The rearrangement uses TRBV6-1 and TRBJ2-7, with 8 nucleotides matching TRBD1. V trimming: 2 bases; J trimming: 7 bases; junction bases outside the gene matches: 4. Looked up from germline, CDR1 is MNHNS and CDR2 is SASEGT. This CDR3 comprises 13 residues. Here the CDR3 DNA reads TGTGCCAGCAGTGAATCCCGGACAGGGGAGCAGTACTTC. It codes for CASSESRTGEQYF.

The chain couples TRBV6-1 to TRBJ1-5; weak D call: TRBD1 (6 bases). Germline V lookup: CDR1 MNHNS, CDR2 SASEGT. This CDR3 is built from 15 residues. V dropped 6 bases and J dropped 7 bases, with 19 bases sitting between them. The CDR3 DNA reads as TGTGCCAGCAGGCTTGGGGGGGCCGGGGACCAGCCCCAGCATTTT. Translated: CASRLGGAGDQPQHF.

This clonotype was counted ten times or more. CDR3 nucleotides: TGTGCCAGCACCCGACAGGCGAACACTGAAGCTTTCTTT. Translation gives CASTRQANTEAFF. The chain joins TRBV12-3 or TRBV12-4 to TRBJ1-1; D might be TRBD1 (6 bases). V was trimmed by 7 bases and J by 1 base, leaving 10 bases between them. This CDR3 has 13 residues.

This clonotype turned up a few times. The V and J genes are TRBV10-3 and TRBJ1-2; TRBD1 aligns across 7 bases. Germline V lookup: CDR1 ENHRY, CDR2 SYGVKD. The CDR3 extends over 14 amino acids. The V gene end was trimmed by 4 bases and the J gene end by 8 bases; junction bases not matched to a gene: 10. The CDR3: CAISVRTGLEGYTF. The CDR3 DNA sequence: TGTGCCATCAGTGTACGGACAGGCCTTGAGGGCTACACCTTC.

This rearrangement joins TRBV7-2 to TRBJ2-1, with TRBD1 as a possible D gene (6 bases). V was shortened by 5 bases and J by 2 bases, with 10 bases between the two germline ends. There are 14 residues in the CDR3. Germline V CDR1 and CDR2: SGHTA, FQGNSA. The CDR3 coding sequence is TGTGCCAGCAGCCCGGGACATGCCTACAATGAGCAGTTCTTC. This translates into CASSPGHAYNEQFF.

The chain joins TRBV6-1 to TRBJ1-2; D possibly corresponds to TRBD1 (6 bases). Germline CDR1 reads MNHNS; CDR2 reads SASEGT. V lost 2 bases, J lost 8 bases, and 15 bases lay in between. The CDR3 loop spans 14 amino acids. Here the CDR3 reads CASSESRGGQGYTF. CDR3 nucleotide sequence: TGTGCCAGCAGTGAATCCCGGGGGGGCCAAGGCTACACCTTC.

CDR3 loop: CSASQGYTEAFF. The CDR3 nucleotides are TGCAGTGCTAGCCAGGGGTACACTGAAGCTTTCTTT. This sequence joins TRBV20-1 and TRBJ1-1; D is perhaps TRBD1 (6 bases). The CDR3 covers 12 residues. CDR1 is DFQATT and CDR2 is SNEGSKA in the germline V gene (reference sequence). V was cut by 3 bases and J by 3 bases, with 8 bases left in between.

The chain links TRBV20-1 to TRBJ1-1; D remains unclear. The V end lost 1 base, the J end lost 5 bases, and 8 bases lay between the germline ends. The CDR3 runs 12 residues. CDR1 is DFQATT and CDR2 is SNEGSKA in the germline V gene (reference sequence). CDR3 region: CSARVPGTEAFF. CDR3 sequence (DNA): TGCAGTGCTAGAGTCCCCGGGACTGAAGCTTTCTTT.

This clonotype was observed a few times. This sequence joins TRBV15 and TRBJ2-4, with D perhaps TRBD1 (6 bases). V lost 3 bases to trimming and J lost 0 bases, with 12 bases between them. The CDR3 contains 16 residues. Germline loops: CDR1 LNHNV, CDR2 YYDKDF (reference sequence). This CDR3 reads CATSSLTGVAKNIQYF. The CDR3 DNA is TGTGCCACCAGCAGTTTGACAGGTGTAGCCAAAAACATTCAGTACTTC.

This clonotype was picked up a small number of times. The chain carries TRBV11-3 and TRBJ1-1; tentatively, D is TRBD1 (6 bases). Trimming shortened V by 10 bases and J by 3 bases, and 15 bases separated the two germline ends. The CDR3 extends over 13 amino acids. Looked up from germline, CDR1 is SGHNT and CDR2 is YENEEA. CDR3 sequence: CATATGFDTEAFF. In DNA form, the CDR3 reads TGTGCCACCGCCACAGGGTTCGACACTGAAGCTTTCTTT.

The gene calls are TRBV12-3 or TRBV12-4 and TRBJ1-1; 10 nucleotides agree with TRBD1. Trimming removed 6 bases from V and 6 bases from J; junction bases left unmatched: 13. The CDR3 has 16 amino acids. CDR3 in DNA: TGTGCCAGCAGCAACCAGGACAGGGGGGGTTTGGCTGAAGCTTTCTTT. Its protein product is CASSNQDRGGLAEAFF.

This clonotype was detected a few times. The chain joins TRBV5-1 to TRBJ2-7, with D perhaps TRBD2 (5 bases). This CDR3 comprises 15 residues. Germline CDR1 reads SGHRS; CDR2 reads YFSETQ. V lost 0 bases, J lost 0 bases, and 10 bases lay in between. CDR3 region: CASSLGAGLSYEQYF. For the CDR3, the DNA is TGCGCCAGCAGCTTGGGGGCCGGACTCTCCTACGAGCAGTACTTC.

This clonotype was seen a few times. This chain uses TRBV6-1 with TRBJ2-7, with a tentative D call TRBD2 (5 bases). The V end lost 5 bases, the J end lost 7 bases, and 15 bases lay between the germline ends. Germline V CDR1 and CDR2: MNHNS, SASEGT. This CDR3 spans 13 amino acids. The CDR3 reads CASSRRLGDEQYF. The CDR3 DNA is TGTGCCAGCAGTCGCCGCCTCGGGGATGAGCAGTACTTC.

The rearrangement joins TRBV29-1 to TRBJ2-4, with 10 positions matching TRBD1. This CDR3 comprises 14 residues. The trim removed 5 bases at V and 9 bases at J, leaving 10 bases unmatched. The germline gives CDR1 SQVTM, CDR2 ANQGSEA. This chain's CDR3 is CSVQRGTGETIQYF. CDR3 DNA sequence: TGCAGCGTTCAACGGGGGACAGGGGAAACCATTCAGTACTTC.

The chain couples TRBV20-1 to TRBJ2-1; unclear D gene. The CDR3 spans 16 residues. Per the germline V gene, CDR1 is DFQATT and CDR2 is SNEGSKA (reference sequence). V was clipped by 2 bases and J by 0 bases, with 14 bases between them. The CDR3 loop is CSARPTVPSSYNEQFF. Written as DNA, the CDR3 is TGCAGTGCTAGACCCACTGTCCCCAGCTCCTACAATGAGCAGTTCTTC.

The sample holds many counts of this clonotype. In nucleotides, the CDR3 is TGTGCCATCTCTCCAGTAGGAGCTACGAACACCGGGGAGCTGTTTTTT. The encoded protein is CAISPVGATNTGELFF. The gene calls are TRBV10-3 and TRBJ2-2; D remains ambiguous. CDR3 length: 16 residues. The germline V gene encodes CDR1 ENHRY and CDR2 SYGVKD. V lost 8 bases to trimming and J lost 0 bases, with 16 bases between them.

This clonotype was seen a few times. V is TRBV6-2 or TRBV6-3 and J is TRBJ2-7; D may be TRBD2 (6 bases). V lost 8 bases, J lost 1 base, and 12 bases lay in between. The CDR3 contains 13 residues. Germline loops: CDR1 MNHEY, CDR2 SVGEGT. The CDR3: CASGYGGSYEQYF. DNA of the CDR3: TGTGCCAGCGGGTATGGAGGGTCCTACGAGCAGTACTTC.

This clonotype turned up a few times. In nucleotides, the CDR3 is TGCGCCACAGGCCCCCGGGACGCAGAGACCCAGTACTTC. It encodes CATGPRDAETQYF. The chain links TRBV10-2 to TRBJ2-5; the D gene could be TRBD1 or TRBD2 (5 bases each). Germline CDR1 reads WSHSY; CDR2 reads SAAADI. The CDR3 extends over 13 amino acids. V lost 10 bases and J 4 bases, leaving 16 bases between the germline ends.

Only a few counts were recorded for this clonotype. This chain connects TRBV20-1 to TRBJ2-7; possibly TRBD1 for D (5 bases). V was shortened by 6 bases and J by 5 bases, with 17 bases between the two germline ends. Germline CDR1 DFQATT, CDR2 SNEGSKA (reference sequence). CDR3 size: 13 residues. For the CDR3, the DNA is TGCAGTGCCCGCGGCAGGGAAGACCACGAGCAGTACTTC. This sequence encodes CSARGREDHEQYF.

This clonotype was counted at least ten times. The chain links TRBV2 to TRBJ2-1; maybe TRBD2 (6 bases). V was cut by 8 bases and J by 7 bases, with 6 bases left in between. The CDR3 is 10 amino acids. Germline V gene lookup returns CDR1 SNHLY and CDR2 FYNNEI. CDR3 in amino acids: CASAGNEQFF. The CDR3 DNA reads as TGTGCCAGCGCGGGGAATGAGCAGTTCTTC.

In this sample, this clonotype turned up many times. V is TRBV4-3 and J is TRBJ2-6, with a weak D call TRBD2 (5 bases). Germline V gene lookup returns CDR1 LGHNA and CDR2 YSLEER. The CDR3 totals 16 residues. V was shortened by 0 bases and J by 1 base, with 7 bases between the two germline ends. The CDR3, as DNA: TGCGCCAGCAGCCAAGATCGGGGTTCTGGGGCCAACGTCCTGACTTTC. Protein: CASSQDRGSGANVLTF.

The V and J genes are TRBV29-1 and TRBJ2-5; D gene ambiguous. The CDR3 contains 14 residues. Germline V gene sequence: CDR1 SQVTM, CDR2 ANQGSEA. V lost 7 bases, J lost 4 bases, and 19 bases lay in between. The CDR3 region is CSGLSLSVGETQYF. CDR3 DNA: TGCAGCGGTTTAAGTTTGTCGGTCGGAGAGACCCAGTACTTC.

The chain joins TRBV20-1 to TRBJ2-5; D ambiguous. The CDR3 totals 12 residues. Trimming pared 3 bases from V and 5 bases from J, leaving 10 bases between. CDR1 and CDR2 from the germline V gene are DFQATT and SNEGSKA (reference sequence). Here the CDR3 DNA reads TGCAGTGCTAGTGTATCTCAGGAGACCCAGTACTTC. Protein: CSASVSQETQYF.